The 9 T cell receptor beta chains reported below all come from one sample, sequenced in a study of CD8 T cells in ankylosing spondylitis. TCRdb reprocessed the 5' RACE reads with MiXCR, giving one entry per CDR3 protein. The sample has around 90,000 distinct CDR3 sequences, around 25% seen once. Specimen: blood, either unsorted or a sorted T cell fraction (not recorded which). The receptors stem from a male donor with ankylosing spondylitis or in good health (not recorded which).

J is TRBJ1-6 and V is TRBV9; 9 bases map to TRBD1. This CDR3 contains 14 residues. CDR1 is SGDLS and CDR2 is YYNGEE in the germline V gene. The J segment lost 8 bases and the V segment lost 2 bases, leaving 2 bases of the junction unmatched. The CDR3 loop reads CASSVTGGYSPLHF. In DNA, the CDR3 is TGTGCCAGCAGCGTGACAGGGGGATATTCACCCCTCCACTTT. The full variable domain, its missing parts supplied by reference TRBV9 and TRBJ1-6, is DSGVTQTPKHLITATGQRVTLRCSPRSGDLSVYWYQQSLDQGLQFLIQYYNGEERAKGNILERFSAQQFPDLHSELNLSSLELGDSALYFCASSVTGGYSPLHFGNGTRLTVT.

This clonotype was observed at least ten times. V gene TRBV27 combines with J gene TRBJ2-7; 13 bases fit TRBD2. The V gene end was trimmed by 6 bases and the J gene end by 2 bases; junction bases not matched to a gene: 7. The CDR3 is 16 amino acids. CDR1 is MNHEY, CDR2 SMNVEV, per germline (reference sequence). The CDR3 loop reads CASSPGLAGPPYEQYF. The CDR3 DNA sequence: TGTGCCAGCAGCCCGGGACTAGCGGGGCCTCCCTACGAGCAGTACTTC.

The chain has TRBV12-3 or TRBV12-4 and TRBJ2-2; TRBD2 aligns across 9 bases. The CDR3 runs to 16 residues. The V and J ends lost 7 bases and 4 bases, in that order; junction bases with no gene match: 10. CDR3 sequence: CASKPPPSGTTGELFF. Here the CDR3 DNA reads TGTGCCAGCAAACCCCCCCCTAGCGGGACCACCGGGGAGCTGTTTTTT.

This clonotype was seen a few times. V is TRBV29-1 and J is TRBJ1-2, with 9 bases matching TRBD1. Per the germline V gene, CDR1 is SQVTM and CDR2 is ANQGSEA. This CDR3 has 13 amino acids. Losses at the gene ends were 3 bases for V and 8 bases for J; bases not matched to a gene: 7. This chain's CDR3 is CSVEKQGARGYTF. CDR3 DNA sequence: TGCAGCGTTGAGAAACAGGGGGCTAGAGGCTACACCTTC.

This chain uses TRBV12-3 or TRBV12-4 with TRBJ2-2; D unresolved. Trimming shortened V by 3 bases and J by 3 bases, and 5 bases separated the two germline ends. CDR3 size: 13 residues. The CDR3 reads CASSFGDTGELFF. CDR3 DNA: TGTGCCAGCAGTTTCGGAGACACCGGGGAGCTGTTTTTT.

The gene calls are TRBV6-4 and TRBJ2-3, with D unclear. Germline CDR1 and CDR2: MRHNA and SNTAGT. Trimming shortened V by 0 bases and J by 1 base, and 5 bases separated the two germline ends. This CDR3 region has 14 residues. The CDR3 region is CASSDSPGTDTQYF. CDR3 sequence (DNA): TGTGCCAGCAGTGACTCTCCGGGCACAGATACGCAGTATTTT.

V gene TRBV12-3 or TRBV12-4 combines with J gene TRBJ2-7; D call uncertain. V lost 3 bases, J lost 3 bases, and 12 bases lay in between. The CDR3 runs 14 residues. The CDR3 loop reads CASSFGQDGYEQYV. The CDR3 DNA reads TGTGCCAGCAGTTTCGGGCAGGATGGCTACGAGCAGTACGTC.

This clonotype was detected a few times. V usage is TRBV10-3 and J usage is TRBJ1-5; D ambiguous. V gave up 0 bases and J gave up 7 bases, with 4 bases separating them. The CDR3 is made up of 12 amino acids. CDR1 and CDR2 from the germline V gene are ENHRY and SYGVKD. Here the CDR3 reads CAISESSQPQHF. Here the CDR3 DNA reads TGTGCCATCAGTGAGTCGAGCCAGCCCCAGCATTTT.

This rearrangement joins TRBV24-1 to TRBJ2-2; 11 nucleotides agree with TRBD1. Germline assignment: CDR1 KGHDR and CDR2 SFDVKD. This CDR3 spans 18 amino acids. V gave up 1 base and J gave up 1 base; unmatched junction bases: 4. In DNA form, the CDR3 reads TGTGCCACCAGTGATTTTGGCGGGACAGGGGGGAACACCGGGGAGCTGTTTTTT. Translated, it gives CATSDFGGTGGNTGELFF.